This TCR beta chain is drawn from a study of blood T cell repertoires in COVID-19. The overall study: The United States, Italy and Spain were the sources of the acute and convalescent COVID-19 samples. PBMCs, B-cell-depleted T cells, or T cells provided the cDNA or gDNA that made up the material.

Germline V gives CDR1 SGHNT, CDR2 YYREEE (reference sequence). There are 16 residues in the CDR3. V lost 2 bases to trimming and J lost 2 bases; unmatched junction nucleotides: 7. In the authors' workflow: Nucleated cell counts were estimated from reference gene primer amplification. Some clones are missing from TCRdb's copy, which holds only in-frame ones; the method was immunoSEQ multiplex PCR. The V and J calls and clone size come from that table; D and trimming were worked out from the DNA. This sample carries approximately 120,000 clones, around 86% of them seen once, and the ten largest clones take around 19%.

What was sequenced was peripheral blood. The source is a woman in her 50s who had recovered from COVID-19. The rearrangement joins TRBV5-4 to TRBJ2-3, with 8 bases aligning to TRBD1. The CDR3 bases are TGTGCCAGCAGCTTCGGACAGGGACCTTCCACAGATACGCAGTATTTT. Translation: CASSFGQGPSTDTQYF.